One T cell receptor beta chain is described in this entry. Its matching antigen is unknown. V was pared by 5 bases and J by 5 bases, with 8 bases of the junction left unmatched. CDR1 and CDR2 (germline): SEHNR, FQNEAQ (reference sequence). This CDR3 contains 15 residues. Sequencing was performed with immunoSEQ multiplex PCR; in TCRdb, only in-frame clones are kept and a portion is missing. The repertoire holds 45,000 to 60,000 clones, with roughly nine tenths as singletons. The sample is drawn from a study of OX40 agonist ivuxolimab in advanced cancers. Broader study findings: In the 0.1 to 3.0 mg/kg range, CD4+ and CD8+ blood T cells had expanded clonally by week 6.

This TCR came from an adult with an advanced solid tumor such as melanoma, head and neck, liver or kidney cancer. The source material was CD4+ or CD8+ T cells sorted from blood, sampled in a trial of the OX40 agonist ivuxolimab. The chain has TRBV7-9 and TRBJ2-3; 9 bases line up with TRBD1. The CDR3 sequence: CASSATGGDEDTQYF. The CDR3 nucleotides are TGTGCCAGCAGCGCTACAGGGGGCGACGAAGATACGCAGTATTTT.